Listed here are 14 T cell receptor beta chains from one sample, sequenced in a study of shared clonotypes between healthy human individuals. Sequencing was performed with immunoSEQ multiplex PCR; in TCRdb, only in-frame clones are kept and a portion is missing. The profile shows roughly 2.1 million clones, roughly 91% of them singletons. Naive CD8 populations comprised CD45RO-negative cells positively selected for CCR7, excluding terminally differentiated effector memory CD45RA+ cells. Sample: naive CD8+ T cells from PBMCs. The receptors derive from a man aged 18 to 35 in good health. Some clones in this sample may be carry-over from other donors' samples.

CDR3 DNA: TGTGCCAGCACCCTCGGGGGGGACGAGCAGTACTTC. Translation: CASTLGGDEQYF. This chain uses TRBV11-2 with TRBJ2-7, with 8 bases lining up with TRBD2. CDR3 length equals 12 residues. Germline V gene data show CDR1 as SGHAT and CDR2 as FQNNGV. J was trimmed by 5 bases and V by 7 bases; bases with no gene match: 4.

The gene calls are TRBV10-3 and TRBJ1-1, with TRBD1 matching 9 bases. The V gene's germline CDR1 is ENHRY and CDR2 SYGVKD. V shed 9 bases and J 4 bases; nucleotides not matched to a gene: 9. The CDR3 has 14 amino acids. CDR3 DNA sequence: TGTGCCATACAGGGGGCTTTTCAGGGCACTGAAGCTTTCTTT. Translation: CAIQGAFQGTEAFF.

The rearrangement links TRBV9 to TRBJ2-5; the match to TRBD1 covers 9 bases. Germline values: CDR1 SGDLS, CDR2 YYNGEE. The CDR3 has 14 amino acids. J lost 3 bases, V lost 6 bases, and 6 bases had no gene match. CDR3 bases: TGTGCCAGCAATAACAGGGGGCTTGAAGAGACCCAGTACTTC. Protein sequence: CASNNRGLEETQYF.

This chain links TRBV9 with TRBJ2-2; 9 bases agree with TRBD2. The CDR3 runs 16 residues. The trim removed 2 bases at V and 6 bases at J, leaving 8 bases unmatched. CDR1 is SGDLS, CDR2 YYNGEE, per germline. CDR3 amino acids: CASSVLQREAAGELFF. The CDR3 DNA reads as TGTGCCAGCAGCGTCCTACAGCGGGAGGCGGCCGGGGAGCTGTTTTTT. The variable domain in full, with the rest retrieved from reference TRBV9 and TRBJ2-2, is DSGVTQTPKHLITATGQRVTLRCSPRSGDLSVYWYQQSLDQGLQFLIQYYNGEERAKGNILERFSAQQFPDLHSELNLSSLELGDSALYFCASSVLQREAAGELFFGEGSRLTVL.

The chain is built from TRBV5-1 and TRBJ2-5; a weak D match, TRBD2 (6 bases). CDR3 size: 15 residues. The ends were cut back, 3 bases at V and 5 bases at J, with 17 bases in the middle. The V gene's germline CDR1 is SGHRS and CDR2 YFSETQ. CDR3 sequence reads: CASSSGAGRWETQYF. The CDR3 DNA reads TGCGCCAGCAGCTCTGGAGCGGGCCGATGGGAGACCCAGTACTTC.

The chain employs TRBV10-1 and TRBJ2-7; 8 bases are shared with TRBD1. Germline V gives CDR1 WNHNN, CDR2 SYGVQD (reference sequence). Germline trimming cut 0 bases from V and 7 bases from J; bases unmatched to any gene: 8. There are 15 residues in the CDR3. CDR3 residues: CASSESTGVSGEQYF. The CDR3, as DNA: TGCGCCAGCAGTGAGTCGACAGGGGTCTCGGGAGAGCAGTACTTC.

This chain uses TRBV7-9 with TRBJ2-7; a weak D match, TRBD1 (6 bases). The CDR3 is 16 residues long. Germline V gene sequence: CDR1 SEHNR, CDR2 FQNEAQ (reference sequence). V was trimmed by 3 bases and J by 0 bases, leaving 15 bases between them. CDR3 sequence: CASSFGATGASYEQYF. The CDR3 DNA is TGTGCCAGCAGCTTTGGGGCGACAGGCGCCTCCTACGAGCAGTACTTC.

The V gene is TRBV27, the J gene TRBJ1-1; maybe TRBD1 (6 bases). The CDR3 spans 14 residues. The germline gives CDR1 MNHEY, CDR2 SMNVEV (reference sequence). V lost 3 bases, J lost 4 bases, and 12 bases lay in between. The DNA of the CDR3 is TGTGCCAGCAGTTTGGGAGTAGGGGGCACTGAAGCTTTCTTT. Amino acid sequence: CASSLGVGGTEAFF.

V and J are TRBV28 and TRBJ2-7; D may be TRBD1 (5 bases). Trimming stripped 3 bases from V and 2 bases from J, with 14 bases between. Per the germline V gene, CDR1 is MDHEN and CDR2 is SYDVKM. The CDR3 runs 15 residues. The CDR3 reads CASSFAGQSPYEQYF. CDR3 nucleotide sequence: TGTGCCAGCAGTTTTGCAGGGCAATCCCCCTACGAGCAGTACTTC. The full variable domain, its missing parts supplied by reference TRBV28 and TRBJ2-7, is DVKVTQSSRYLVKRTGEKVFLECVQDMDHENMFWYRQDPGLGLRLIYFSYDVKMKEKGDIPEGYSVSREKKERFSLILESASTNQTSMYLCASSFAGQSPYEQYFGPGTRLTVT.

The gene calls are TRBV7-8 and TRBJ1-4, with TRBD1 matching 8 bases. The germline V gene has CDR1 SGHVS and CDR2 FQNEAQ. V lost 3 bases, J lost 5 bases, and 2 bases stayed unmatched. This CDR3 is 14 amino acids long. CDR3 nucleotide sequence: TGTGCCAGCAGCTTTGACAGGGGAAATGAAAAACTGTTTTTT. Translated, it gives CASSFDRGNEKLFF.

This clone was seen a single time. The chain couples TRBV14 to TRBJ2-7, with 7 positions matching TRBD2. Per the germline V gene, CDR1 is SGHDN and CDR2 is FVKESK. The CDR3 extends over 14 amino acids. After removal of 4 bases from V and 2 bases from J, the junction contained 5 bases not matched to a gene. DNA of the CDR3: TGTGCCAGCAGCCGACCTGGACTAGCCTACGAGCAGTACTTC. It encodes CASSRPGLAYEQYF.

The rearrangement links TRBV28 to TRBJ2-7; TRBD1 matches 9 bases. Germline values: CDR1 MDHEN, CDR2 SYDVKM. Trimming at V came to 2 bases and at J to 1 base, leaving 6 bases not matched to a gene. The CDR3 covers 16 residues. The CDR3 here is CASSLVSGTGSYEQYF. The CDR3, as DNA: TGTGCCAGCAGTTTAGTTTCCGGGACAGGGTCCTACGAGCAGTACTTC.

The V call is TRBV28, the J call TRBJ2-7; D not resolved. This CDR3 comprises 11 residues. V shed 7 bases and J shed 6 bases, with 10 bases lying between them. Germline V CDR1 and CDR2: MDHEN, SYDVKM. DNA for the CDR3: TGTGCCAGCATACAAGGCCTCGAGCAGTACTTC. Protein sequence: CASIQGLEQYF.

This chain uses TRBV5-1 with TRBJ2-2; 9 bases align to TRBD2. The CDR3 is made up of 17 amino acids. Germline loops: CDR1 SGHRS, CDR2 YFSETQ. The ends lost 0 bases at V and 7 bases at J; junction bases unmatched: 10. The CDR3 DNA reads as TGCGCCAGCAGCTTGGCCGTGATAGCGGGAGTATTCGGGGAGCTGTTTTTT. Translation: CASSLAVIAGVFGELFF.